This T cell receptor (beta chain) is drawn from a study of T cell repertoires in aging, cancer and after chemotherapy. The study's findings and limits: Immunological memory after chemotherapy cannot be judged from the repertoire data.

This clonotype was picked up a small number of times. Its antigen remains unknown. Trimming shortened V by 0 bases and J by 3 bases, and 5 bases separated the two germline ends. The CDR3 runs to 13 residues. CDR1 LNHDA and CDR2 SQIVND come from the germline V gene (reference sequence). Multiplex touch-down PCR with TRB-A/B primers amplified rearranged V-D-J TRB sequences. TCRdb itself ran the multiplex PCR reads through MiXCR, one entry per CDR3 protein. The repertoire includes about 9,400 distinct CDR3 sequences, approximately 40% of them detected once, and 3.5% sits in the top ten. Amplification of TCR beta used genomic DNA extracted from peripheral blood.

This chain links TRBV19 with TRBJ1-1; D is undetermined. Sequenced: blood. The sequence was obtained from a human donor in good health. The CDR3 sequence is CASSIDRDTEAFF. The CDR3 nucleotides are TGTGCCAGTAGTATAGATCGGGACACTGAAGCTTTCTTT.